This record concerns one TCR beta chain sequence. Its binding antigen is unknown. Base qualities are not recorded, but no much larger clone differs from it by a single base. TCRbeta CDR3 regions were amplified from genomic DNA by means of the immunoSEQ Assay, a bias-controlled multiplex PCR. The study's processing was this. The number of nucleated cells in each sample was estimated by amplification of reference gene primers within the assay. To quantify the absolute abundance of each unique TCRbeta CDR3 rearrangement, sequence reads were collapsed and filtered. For each sample, productive Simpson clonality was calculated by taking the square root of Simpson's diversity index across productive rearrangements. Drawn from immuneACCESS, this table holds only the in-frame rearrangements with V and J called that TCRdb kept. Clones are partly lost; checked studies trace under half to an unresolved V gene and leave the rest unexplained. The V and J calls and clone size were taken over from that table, and D and trimming were inferred from the DNA. This sample is represented by 60,000 or so clones; around 89% of them were singletons. The ten largest clones add up to around 7.7% of the sample.

In the germline V gene, CDR1 corresponds to ENHRY and CDR2 to SYGVKD. Trimming removed 3 bases from V and 2 bases from J, leaving 14 bases between the germline ends. The CDR3 runs 17 amino acids, cysteine and phenylalanine included. The only DNA kept is the CDR3, 51 bases in frame from the first base. The data belong to a study of blood T cell repertoires in COVID-19 (TCRdb year 2020). Looking at the study overall: Samples covering the acute and convalescent phases of COVID-19 were provided by collaborators in the United States, Italy and Spain. The repertoires were made available in a free public database intended to serve as a resource for research on the immune response to SARS-CoV-2. Where available, HLA class I and class II types were taken from metadata supplied by the sample provider and were not determined by assay-based typing. The dataset comprised deeply sampled blood TCRbeta repertoires from subjects exposed to, actively infected with, or recovered from COVID-19. A de-identified subject ID, COVID-19 status, age in years and sex were almost always included in the sample metadata. The prospective study material was composed of cDNA or gDNA derived from T cells, B-cell-depleted T cells, or PBMCs. Samples came from the ongoing ImmuneRACE study (first 160 participants) plus 1,254 subjects from 6 global collaborators. General findings and caveats noted by the study authors: The amount of clinical and demographic metadata varied by source and participant and was provided uncurated.

Each collaborating institution followed its own protocols to collect whole blood in K2EDTA tubes. For TCRbeta analysis, collaborator samples were shipped as frozen whole blood, as isolated PBMCs, or as DNA extracted from either sample type. The V and J genes are TRBV10-3 and TRBJ1-6; matching of 6 bases hints at TRBD1 as the D gene. This receptor was taken from a human donor with active COVID-19. The donor label of this sample is uncertain. Sample: peripheral blood. The sequenced DNA is TGTGCCATCAGTGACCAATGGGGGCGGGCCTATAATTCACCCCTCCACTTT. This codes for CAISDQWGRAYNSPLHF.